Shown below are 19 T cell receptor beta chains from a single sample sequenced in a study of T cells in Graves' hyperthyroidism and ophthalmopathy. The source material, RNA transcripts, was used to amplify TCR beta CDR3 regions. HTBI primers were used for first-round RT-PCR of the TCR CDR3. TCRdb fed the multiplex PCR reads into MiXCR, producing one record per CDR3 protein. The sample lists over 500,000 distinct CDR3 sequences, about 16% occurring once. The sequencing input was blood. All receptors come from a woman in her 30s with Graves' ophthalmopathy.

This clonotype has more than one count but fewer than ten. Here the CDR3 reads CAISESASGNLKPGELFF. In DNA form, the CDR3 reads TGTGCCATCAGTGAGTCGGCTAGCGGGAATCTAAAACCCGGGGAGCTGTTTTTT. The V and J genes are TRBV10-3 and TRBJ2-2; TRBD2 matches 9 bases. CDR1 and CDR2 (germline): ENHRY, SYGVKD. V gave up 0 bases and J gave up 6 bases; unmatched junction bases: 11. The CDR3 is 18 residues long.

The CDR3 nucleotides are TGTGCCTCATTTAAGCCGGGGACAGGGGTAGGGGAGCAGTACTTC. Translation gives CASFKPGTGVGEQYF. This chain uses TRBV30 with TRBJ2-7; 10 nucleotides agree with TRBD1. Germline V lookup: CDR1 GTSNPN, CDR2 SVGIG (reference sequence). The CDR3 has 15 residues. J lost 7 bases, V lost 7 bases, and 16 bases had no gene match.

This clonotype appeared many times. The CDR3 region is CASSLYLGTSGRAAGGDTQYF. The CDR3 nucleotides are TGTGCCAGCAGCTTGTACCTTGGGACTAGCGGGAGGGCCGCCGGAGGAGATACGCAGTATTTT. This chain joins TRBV7-2 and TRBJ2-3; TRBD2 matches 16 bases. Unmatched junction bases numbered 17, after V lost 3 bases and J lost 5 bases. Looked up from germline, CDR1 is SGHTA and CDR2 is FQGNSA. There are 21 residues in the CDR3. The variable domain in full, completed from reference TRBV7-2 and TRBJ2-3, reads GAGVSQSPSNKVTEKGKDVELRCDPISGHTALYWYRQSLGQGLEFLIYFQGNSAPDKSGLPSDRFSAERTGGSVSTLTIQRTQQEDSAVYLCASSLYLGTSGRAAGGDTQYFGPGTRLTVL.

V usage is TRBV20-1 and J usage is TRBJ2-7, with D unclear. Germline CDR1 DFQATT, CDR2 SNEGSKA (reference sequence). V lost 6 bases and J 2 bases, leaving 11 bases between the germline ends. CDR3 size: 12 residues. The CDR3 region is CSAKSAPYEQYF. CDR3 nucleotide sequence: TGCAGTGCAAAGTCAGCCCCCTACGAGCAGTACTTC.

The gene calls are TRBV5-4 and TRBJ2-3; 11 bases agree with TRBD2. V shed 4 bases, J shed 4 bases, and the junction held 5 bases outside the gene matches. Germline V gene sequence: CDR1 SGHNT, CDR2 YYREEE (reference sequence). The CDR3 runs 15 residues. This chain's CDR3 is CASSLLAGVSDTQYF. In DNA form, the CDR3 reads TGTGCCAGCAGCCTACTAGCGGGAGTTTCAGATACGCAGTATTTT.

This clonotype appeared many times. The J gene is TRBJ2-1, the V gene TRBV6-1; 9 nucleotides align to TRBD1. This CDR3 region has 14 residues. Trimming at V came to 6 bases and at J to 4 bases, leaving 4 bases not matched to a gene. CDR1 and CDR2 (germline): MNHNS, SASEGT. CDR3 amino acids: CASRPGQGYNEQFF. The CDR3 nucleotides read TGTGCCAGCAGACCGGGACAGGGATACAATGAGCAGTTCTTC.

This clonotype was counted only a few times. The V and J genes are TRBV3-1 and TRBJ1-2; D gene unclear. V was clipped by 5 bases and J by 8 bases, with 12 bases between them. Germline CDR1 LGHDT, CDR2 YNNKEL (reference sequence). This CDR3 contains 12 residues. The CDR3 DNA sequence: TGTGCCAGCAGCGGTTGGGAGGGAGGCTACACCTTC. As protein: CASSGWEGGYTF. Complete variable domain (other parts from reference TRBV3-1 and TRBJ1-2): DTAVSQTPKYLVTQMGNDKSIKCEQNLGHDTMYWYKQDSKKFLKIMFSYNNKELIINETVPNRFSPKSPDKAHLNLHINSLELGDSAVYFCASSGWEGGYTFGSGTRLTVV.

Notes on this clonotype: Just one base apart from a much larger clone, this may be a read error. Here the CDR3 reads CSAPRSAVATDTQYF. The CDR3 nucleotides read TGCAGTGCCCCCCGATCGGCGGTAGCGACAGATACGCAGTATTTT. The genes are TRBV20-1 and TRBJ2-3; TRBD2 might be the D (5 bases). This CDR3 comprises 15 residues. Germline V gene sequence: CDR1 DFQATT, CDR2 SNEGSKA (reference sequence). V lost 6 bases, J lost 3 bases, and 19 bases lay in between.

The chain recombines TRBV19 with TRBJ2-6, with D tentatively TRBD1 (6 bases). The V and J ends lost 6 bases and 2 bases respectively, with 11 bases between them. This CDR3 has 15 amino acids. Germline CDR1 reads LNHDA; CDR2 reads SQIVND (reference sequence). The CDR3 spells CASRQGSTGANVLTF. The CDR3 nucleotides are TGTGCCAGTAGACAGGGATCTACTGGGGCCAACGTCCTGACTTTC. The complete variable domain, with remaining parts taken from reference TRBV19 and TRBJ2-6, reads DGGITQSPKYLFRKEGQNVTLSCEQNLNHDAMYWYRQDPGQGLRLIYYSQIVNDFQKGDIAEGYSVSREKKESFPLTVTSAQKNPTAFYLCASRQGSTGANVLTFGAGSRLTVL.

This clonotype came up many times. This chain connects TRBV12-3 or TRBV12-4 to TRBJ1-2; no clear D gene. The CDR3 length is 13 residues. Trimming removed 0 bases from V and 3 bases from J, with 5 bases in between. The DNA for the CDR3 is TGTGCCAGCAGTTTAGCCGGCGACTATGGCTACACCTTC. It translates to CASSLAGDYGYTF.

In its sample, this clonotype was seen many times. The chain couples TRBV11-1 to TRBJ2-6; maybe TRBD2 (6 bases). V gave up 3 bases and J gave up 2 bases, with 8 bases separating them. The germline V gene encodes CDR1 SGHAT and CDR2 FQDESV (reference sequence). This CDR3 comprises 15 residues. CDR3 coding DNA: TGTGCCAGCAGCTTCGGAGGGGCTGGGGCCAACGTCCTGACTTTC. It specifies CASSFGGAGANVLTF. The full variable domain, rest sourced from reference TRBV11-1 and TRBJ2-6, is EAEVAQSPRYKITEKSQAVAFWCDPISGHATLYWYRQILGQGPELLVQFQDESVVDDSQLPKDRFSAERLKGVDSTLKIQPAELGDSAMYLCASSFGGAGANVLTFGAGSRLTVL.

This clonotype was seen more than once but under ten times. CDR3 protein: CASSLGQAAADTQYF. CDR3 DNA sequence: TGCGCCAGCAGCCTGGGACAGGCGGCGGCAGATACGCAGTATTTT. The rearrangement links TRBV4-1 to TRBJ2-3, with TRBD1 matching 8 bases. In germline, CDR1 is MGHRA, CDR2 YSYEKL. This CDR3 contains 15 residues. Losses at the gene ends were 4 bases for V and 4 bases for J; bases not matched to a gene: 7.

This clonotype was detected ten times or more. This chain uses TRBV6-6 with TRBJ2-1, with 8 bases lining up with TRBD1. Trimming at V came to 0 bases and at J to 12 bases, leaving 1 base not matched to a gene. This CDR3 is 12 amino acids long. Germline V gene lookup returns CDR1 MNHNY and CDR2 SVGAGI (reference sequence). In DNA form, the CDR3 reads TGTGCCAGCAGTTACTCCGGGACAGGGCAGTTCTTC. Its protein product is CASSYSGTGQFF.

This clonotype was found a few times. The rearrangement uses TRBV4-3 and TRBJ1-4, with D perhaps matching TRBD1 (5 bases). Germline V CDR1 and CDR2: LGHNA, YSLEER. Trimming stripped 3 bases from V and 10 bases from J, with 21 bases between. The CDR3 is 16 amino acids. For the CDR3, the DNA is TGCGCCAGCAGCCACGAACGGCCGGGACCGAGGGGAAAACTGTTTTTT. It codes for CASSHERPGPRGKLFF.

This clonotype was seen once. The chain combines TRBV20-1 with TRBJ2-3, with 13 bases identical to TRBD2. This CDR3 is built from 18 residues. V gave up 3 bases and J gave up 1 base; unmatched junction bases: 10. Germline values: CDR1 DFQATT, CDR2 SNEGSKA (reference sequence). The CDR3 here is CSARALAGGPFRTDTQYF. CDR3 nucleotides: TGCAGTGCTAGGGCACTAGCGGGAGGGCCATTCCGCACAGATACGCAGTATTTT.

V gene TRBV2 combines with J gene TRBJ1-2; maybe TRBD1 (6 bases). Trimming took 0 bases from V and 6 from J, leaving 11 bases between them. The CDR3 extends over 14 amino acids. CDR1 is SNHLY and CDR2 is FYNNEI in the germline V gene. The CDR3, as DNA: TGTGCCAGCAGTGAAGCAGCAGGGGTCGATGGCTACACCTTC. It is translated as CASSEAAGVDGYTF.

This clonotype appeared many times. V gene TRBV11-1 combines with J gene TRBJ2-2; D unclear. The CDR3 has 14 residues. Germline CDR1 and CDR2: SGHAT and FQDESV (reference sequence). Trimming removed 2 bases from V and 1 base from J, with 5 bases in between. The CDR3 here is CASSLWRNTGELFF. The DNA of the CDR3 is TGTGCCAGCAGCTTATGGAGGAACACCGGGGAGCTGTTTTTT. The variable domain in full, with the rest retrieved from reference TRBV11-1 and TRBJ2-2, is EAEVAQSPRYKITEKSQAVAFWCDPISGHATLYWYRQILGQGPELLVQFQDESVVDDSQLPKDRFSAERLKGVDSTLKIQPAELGDSAMYLCASSLWRNTGELFFGEGSRLTVL.

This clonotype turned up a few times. The CDR3, as DNA: TGTGCCAGCAGCCCGAGGACAGGGAGCTCCTACAATGAGCAGTTCTTC. This translates into CASSPRTGSSYNEQFF. This rearrangement joins TRBV12-3 or TRBV12-4 to TRBJ2-1; 8 positions agree with TRBD1. The junction had 7 bases not matched to a gene; V was cut back by 6 bases and J by 0 bases. This CDR3 has 16 amino acids.

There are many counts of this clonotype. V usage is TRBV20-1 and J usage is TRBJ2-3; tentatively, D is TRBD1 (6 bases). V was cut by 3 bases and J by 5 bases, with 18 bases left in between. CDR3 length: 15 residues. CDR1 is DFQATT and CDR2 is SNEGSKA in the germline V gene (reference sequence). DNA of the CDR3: TGCAGTGCTAGTGGACAGTCTTCCCGAGGAGATACGCAGTATTTT. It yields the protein CSASGQSSRGDTQYF.